These T cell receptor beta chains were read from a single sample in a study of siplizumab effects on memory and regulatory T cells. Libraries were prepared by immunoSEQ multiplex PCR; TCRdb keeps only in-frame clonotypes and omits some of them. The data hold 99,000 or so clones, with 93% observed a single time. Specimen: CD4+ T cells sorted from blood. The receptor set was obtained from a human donor in good health. CDR3s include the opening cysteine and the closing phenylalanine or tryptophan. A D gene is named only where the DNA matches it firmly. Clone size is stated in some rows and not others, as once, few, many or a class when expanded.

TRBJ2-1 | once | TRBD1 | TRBV6-6 | TGTGCCAGCAGCCGGGGACAGGGTCTTGAGCAGTTCTTC | CASSRGQGLEQFF
TRBJ2-7 | few | TRBD2 | TRBV6-6 | TGTGCCAGCACCAGACTAGCGGGGGCAACCTACGAGCAGTACTTC | CASTRLAGATYEQYF
TRBJ2-5 | NA | TRBD2 | TRBV27 | TGTGCCAGCAGTTTATCGTCGTCTAGCGGAGAGACCCAGTACTTC | CASSLSSSSGETQYF
TRBJ2-6 | once | NA | TRBV5-1 | TGCGCCAGCCAAAAACTACAGGGCTCTGGGGCCAACGTCCTGACTTTC | CASQKLQGSGANVLTF
TRBJ2-1 | NA | NA | TRBV30 | TGTGCCTGGTGCCGTGGAGACTCCTACAATGAGCAGTTCTTC | CAWCRGDSYNEQFF
TRBJ1-6 | NA | NA | TRBV21-1 | TGTGCCAGCAGCGTCCTGGGATGCTCACCCCTCCACTTT | CASSVLGCSPLHF
TRBJ2-7 | NA | NA | TRBV5-6 | TGTGCCAGCAGCTTTGGTTGGGCAGGGTCATACGAGCAGTACTTC | CASSFGWAGSYEQYF
TRBJ1-5 | NA | TRBD1 | TRBV27 | TGTGCCAGCAGTTTGGAGACAGGGGGTCAGCCCCAGCATTTT | CASSLETGGQPQHF
TRBJ2-5 | NA | NA | TRBV5-1 | TGCGCCAGCAGCTTGTATGGAGTCCCAGGGGAGACCCAGTACTTC | CASSLYGVPGETQYF
TRBJ1-2 | NA | TRBD1 | TRBV29-1 | TGCAGCGTTGGAACAGGGGGTAACTATGGCTACACCTTC | CSVGTGGNYGYTF
TRBJ2-5 | NA | NA | TRBV4-1 | TGCGCCAGCAGCCAATTTCCTCGCGGGACAGCGGGAGAGACCCAGTACTTC | CASSQFPRGTAGETQYF
TRBJ2-7 | NA | NA | TRBV18 | TGTGCCAGCTCACCAATCAGGGGAGGGACCTACGAGCAGTACTTC | CASSPIRGGTYEQYF
TRBJ2-7 | NA | TRBD1 | TRBV5-1 | TGCGCCAGCAGCCCTGCGGGACAGGGTATTGCCGAGCAGTACTTC | CASSPAGQGIAEQYF
TRBJ2-7 | NA | TRBD1 | TRBV4-1 | TGCGCCAGCAGCCGGTCCGGGACAGGGCGGGCCGAGCAGTACTTC | CASSRSGTGRAEQYF
TRBJ1-2 | once | TRBD1 | TRBV5-8 | TGTGCCAGCAGCTTGGCACGGACAGGGGCCGGCTACACCTTC | CASSLARTGAGYTF
TRBJ1-2 | NA | NA | TRBV30 | TGTGCCTGGTCCCAGGAGTATGGCTACACCTTC | CAWSQEYGYTF
TRBJ2-7 | NA | NA | TRBV4-1 | TGCGCCAGCAGCCAAGGTAGGATTGGGGGTAAACCGGAAACCCGCTACGAGCAGTACTTC | CASSQGRIGGKPETRYEQYF
TRBJ1-2 | NA | NA | TRBV28 | TGTGCCAGCAGTTTATCTTACTATGGCTACACCTTC | CASSLSYYGYTF
TRBJ2-1 | NA | TRBD2 | TRBV4-3 | TGCGCCAGCAGCCAAGATGCCCCGGCTCGGACTAGCGGAATCTCCTACAATGAGCAGTTCTTC | CASSQDAPARTSGISYNEQFF
TRBJ1-5 | NA | NA | TRBV21-1 | TGTGCCAGCAGCAAAGGGGGTTTGGATCAGCCCCAGCATTTT | CASSKGGLDQPQHF
TRBJ2-6 | NA | NA | TRBV7-9 | TGTGCCAGCAGCTTAGCTTGGGGGCTCGGGGCCAACGTCCTGACTTTC | CASSLAWGLGANVLTF
TRBJ2-7 | once | NA | TRBV6-7 | TGTGCCAGCGTCACGGGAGCTTGTGGCCACGAGCAGTACTTC | CASVTGACGHEQYF
TRBJ1-2 | NA | NA | TRBV18 | TGTGCCAGCTCACCAAATTGGGTGGAGGGCTACACCTTC | CASSPNWVEGYTF
TRBJ1-1 | NA | NA | TRBV5-5 | TGTGCCAGCAGCTTTCCATCGAACACTGAAGCTTTCTTT | CASSFPSNTEAFF
TRBJ2-5 | NA | TRBD2 | TRBV5-1 | TGCGCCAGCAGCTTGGCCGGGACTAGCGTTTCTGAGACCCAGTACTTC | CASSLAGTSVSETQYF